These T cell receptor beta chains were read from a single sample in a study of T cells in Graves' hyperthyroidism and ophthalmopathy. TCRdb passed the multiplex PCR reads through MiXCR, listing each CDR3 protein once. The sample has about 400,000 distinct CDR3 sequences, about 15% seen once; the top ten hold about 31%. Sample: blood. These TCRs come from a woman aged 25 to 39 with Graves' hyperthyroidism. Both conserved end residues are part of each CDR3. The D gene is left open where the match is weak. Clone size is shown for a subset of rows, as once, few, many or a class of expanded clone.

j_gene: TRBJ2-5; d_gene: .; v_gene: TRBV27; abundance: few; CDR3nt: TGTGCCAGCAGTTTTTCAAGCGGGACCCAGTACTTC; CDR3aa: CASSFSSGTQYF
j_gene: TRBJ2-1; d_gene: .; v_gene: TRBV13; abundance: many; CDR3nt: TGTGCCAGCACCTCGGTGGTGCGCCGGGCCAAAGGGAACAATGAGCAGTTCTTC; CDR3aa: CASTSVVRRAKGNNEQFF
j_gene: TRBJ2-7; d_gene: TRBD1; v_gene: TRBV13; abundance: few; CDR3nt: TGTGCCAGCAGCTTAGGGACAGGGGACGAGCAGTACTTC; CDR3aa: CASSLGTGDEQYF
j_gene: TRBJ2-3; d_gene: .; v_gene: TRBV6-4; abundance: .; CDR3nt: TGTGCCAGCAGTCCGGCGATAACAGATACGCAGTATTTT; CDR3aa: CASSPAITDTQYF
j_gene: TRBJ2-1; d_gene: TRBD1; v_gene: TRBV19; abundance: .; CDR3nt: TGTGCCAGTAGTACGTTCGCGGGACAGGGGGTCAATGAGCAGTTCTTC; CDR3aa: CASSTFAGQGVNEQFF
j_gene: TRBJ1-5; d_gene: TRBD1; v_gene: TRBV12-3/TRBV12-4; abundance: few; CDR3nt: TGTGCCAGCAACATACAGGGGCCGTATCAGCCCCAGCATTTT; CDR3aa: CASNIQGPYQPQHF
j_gene: TRBJ1-2; d_gene: .; v_gene: TRBV28; abundance: few; CDR3nt: TGTGCCAGCCGGATTGGCGGGGGGACGAACTATGGCTACACCTTC; CDR3aa: CASRIGGGTNYGYTF
j_gene: TRBJ2-1; d_gene: TRBD2; v_gene: TRBV5-4; abundance: .; CDR3nt: TGTGCCAGCAGCTCGCCCGGGGGGGGCAATGAGCAGTTCTTC; CDR3aa: CASSSPGGGNEQFF
j_gene: TRBJ1-3; d_gene: TRBD1; v_gene: TRBV10-3; abundance: few; CDR3nt: TGTGCCATCAGAACGGGACAGGGGGTGACTGGAAACACCATATATTTT; CDR3aa: CAIRTGQGVTGNTIYF
j_gene: TRBJ1-5; d_gene: TRBD1; v_gene: TRBV20-1; abundance: few; CDR3nt: TGCAGTGCTCAATCGGGACAGAGACCCAGTGAGCCCCAGCATTTT; CDR3aa: CSAQSGQRPSEPQHF
j_gene: TRBJ2-7; d_gene: .; v_gene: TRBV12-3/TRBV12-4; abundance: many; CDR3nt: TGTGCCAGCAGCCACTCTCCGGGCAAGACTTGGGAGCAGTACTTC; CDR3aa: CASSHSPGKTWEQYF
j_gene: TRBJ2-5; d_gene: .; v_gene: TRBV2; abundance: many; CDR3nt: TGTGCCAGCAGTGAATTGGAGACCCAGTACTTC; CDR3aa: CASSELETQYF
j_gene: TRBJ1-2; d_gene: .; v_gene: TRBV18; abundance: once; CDR3nt: TGTGCCAGCTCACCAGTGACAGTTAACTATGGCTACACCTTC; CDR3aa: CASSPVTVNYGYTF
j_gene: TRBJ1-2; d_gene: TRBD1; v_gene: TRBV5-1; abundance: few; CDR3nt: TGCGCCAGCAGCTTGGTTCCAGGGGGGCTCTATGGCTACACCTTC; CDR3aa: CASSLVPGGLYGYTF
j_gene: TRBJ2-7; d_gene: TRBD2; v_gene: TRBV3-1; abundance: many; CDR3nt: TGTGCCAGCAGCCAAGAAGCGGGGTGGTACGAGCAGTACTTC; CDR3aa: CASSQEAGWYEQYF
j_gene: TRBJ1-3; d_gene: .; v_gene: TRBV9; abundance: few; CDR3nt: TGTGCCAGCAGCGTAGATGGGGCAGGGGCTGGAAACACCATATATTTT; CDR3aa: CASSVDGAGAGNTIYF
j_gene: TRBJ2-2; d_gene: .; v_gene: TRBV29-1; abundance: .; CDR3nt: TGCAGCGTGGCGGAAGGTCTGAACACCGGGGAGCTGTTTTTT; CDR3aa: CSVAEGLNTGELFF
j_gene: TRBJ1-3; d_gene: .; v_gene: TRBV6-1; abundance: many; CDR3nt: TGTGCCAGCACCAAGACAGGTGGAAACACCATATATTTT; CDR3aa: CASTKTGGNTIYF
j_gene: TRBJ2-7; d_gene: .; v_gene: TRBV7-9; abundance: .; CDR3nt: TGTGCCAGCAGCCACCCCCGGGACGGAGGGGCCTACGAGCAGTACTTC; CDR3aa: CASSHPRDGGAYEQYF
j_gene: TRBJ2-1; d_gene: .; v_gene: TRBV24-1; abundance: .; CDR3nt: TGTGCCACCAGTGACACGACAGGGAGGTATGAGCAGTTCTTC; CDR3aa: CATSDTTGRYEQFF
j_gene: TRBJ1-2; d_gene: .; v_gene: TRBV28; abundance: many; CDR3nt: TGTGCCAGCAGCTCCCCCCGGGGCCCACCTTATGGCTACACCTTC; CDR3aa: CASSSPRGPPYGYTF